The 13 T cell receptor beta chains listed next were all sequenced from one sample in a study of CD8+ T cells in alopecia areata. Treatment specified: oral pan-JAK inhibitor, 5-10 mg twice daily. Extracted RNA was reverse transcribed, and the resulting cDNA served as sequencing template. The method was immunoSEQ multiplex PCR; TCRdb's version includes in-frame clones alone and lacks a portion of them. The sample carries 190,000 or so clones, about three fifths recorded once. The sample here was CD8+ T cells sorted from blood, taken at week 24, from a patient treated with tofacitinib. These receptors were obtained from a human donor with alopecia areata.

This chain uses TRBV6-5 with TRBJ2-1; 7 bases map to TRBD1. The V gene's germline CDR1 is MNHEY and CDR2 SVGAGI. This CDR3 comprises 16 residues. V shed 4 bases, J shed 10 bases, and the junction held 16 bases outside the gene matches. The CDR3 DNA reads as TGTGCCAGCAGTTCTCCTATGACAGGGCCGGGGATAGAGCAGTTCTTC. Protein: CASSSPMTGPGIEQFF.

This clone was picked up a small number of times. The rearrangement links TRBV2 to TRBJ2-1; 9 bases are shared with TRBD1. The CDR3 covers 12 residues. Losses at the gene ends were 7 bases for V and 15 bases for J; bases not matched to a gene: 10. Germline-derived CDR1 and CDR2 are SNHLY and FYNNEI. Here the CDR3 DNA reads TGTGCCAGCACTGAGGCGGGGACAGGGTGGTTCTTC. It yields the protein CASTEAGTGWFF.

The gene calls are TRBV7-2 and TRBJ2-1; D unclear. The V end was cut by 2 bases, the J end by 4 bases, with 6 bases between. The germline gives CDR1 SGHTA, CDR2 FQGNSA. The CDR3 is 13 residues long. CDR3 protein: CASSLWGYNEQFF. The CDR3 nucleotides are TGTGCCAGCAGCTTATGGGGTTACAATGAGCAGTTCTTC.

The chain has TRBV7-3 and TRBJ1-1; D uncertain. V was shortened by 6 bases and J by 1 base, with 15 bases between the two germline ends. Germline CDR1 SGHTA, CDR2 FQGTGA. This CDR3 region has 15 residues. The CDR3 coding sequence is TGTGCCAGCAGGCTAACCTCCTGGGAGAACACTGAAGCTTTCTTT. It translates to CASRLTSWENTEAFF.

The chain links TRBV5-1 to TRBJ1-1, with D possibly being TRBD1 (5 bases). The CDR3 contains 13 residues. From germline, CDR1 is SGHRS and CDR2 YFSETQ. Trimming took 0 bases from V and 4 from J, leaving 7 bases between them. The CDR3 loop is CASSLAGTTEAFF. CDR3 sequence (DNA): TGCGCCAGCAGCTTGGCAGGGACCACTGAAGCTTTCTTT.

J is TRBJ2-7 and V is TRBV6-5; D unclear. Trimming removed 6 bases at V and 0 bases at J, with 6 bases between. There are 12 residues in the CDR3. Germline CDR1 is MNHEY and CDR2 is SVGAGI. For the CDR3, the DNA is TGTGCCAGCAGAACCGTCTCCTACGAGCAGTACTTC. This sequence encodes CASRTVSYEQYF.

The chain couples TRBV30 to TRBJ2-2; maybe TRBD1 (6 bases). Trimming removed 2 bases at V and 4 bases at J, with 14 bases between. The CDR3 has 15 amino acids. CDR1 and CDR2 from the germline V gene are GTSNPN and SVGIG (reference sequence). This CDR3 reads CAWSRFDRSTGELFF. In nucleotides, the CDR3 is TGTGCCTGGAGTAGGTTCGACAGGTCCACCGGGGAGCTGTTTTTT.

In nucleotides, the CDR3 is TGTGCCAGCAGCTTAGGACTAGCGACCTACGAGCAGTACTTC. As protein: CASSLGLATYEQYF. This chain uses TRBV13 with TRBJ2-7, with 7 bases identical to TRBD2. This CDR3 region has 14 residues. Germline loops: CDR1 PRHDT, CDR2 FYEKMQ (reference sequence). J was trimmed by 2 bases and V by 0 bases; bases with no gene match: 1.

This sequence joins TRBV7-3 and TRBJ2-3; 14 nucleotides line up with TRBD2. In germline, CDR1 is SGHTA, CDR2 FQGTGA. The V and J ends lost 5 bases and 1 base, in that order; junction bases with no gene match: 8. This CDR3 region has 18 residues. CDR3 in amino acids: CASSPGTSGGWGTDTQYF. The CDR3 region has the DNA TGTGCCAGCAGCCCCGGGACTAGCGGGGGCTGGGGCACAGATACGCAGTATTTT.

This chain connects TRBV29-1 to TRBJ2-7, with D maybe TRBD1 (8 bases). Trimming removed 6 bases from V and 1 base from J, with 19 bases in between. CDR3 length: 15 residues. From germline, CDR1 is SQVTM and CDR2 ANQGSEA. As DNA, the CDR3 is TGCAGCGTCCTGGGAGGGACAGGCCTATCCTACGAGCAGTACTTC. Translation: CSVLGGTGLSYEQYF.

This clone was seen a single time. J is TRBJ2-2 and V is TRBV15; 7 bases align to TRBD2. CDR1 and CDR2 from the germline V gene are LNHNV and YYDKDF (reference sequence). V trimming: 6 bases; J trimming: 3 bases; junction bases outside the gene matches: 1. The CDR3 contains 13 residues. The CDR3 spells CATRGLHTGELFF. The CDR3 nucleotides read TGTGCCACCAGGGGACTACACACCGGGGAGCTGTTTTTT.

This sequence joins TRBV15 and TRBJ1-1; D gene ambiguous. CDR1 and CDR2 (germline): LNHNV, YYDKDF (reference sequence). The ends were cut back, 6 bases at V and 3 bases at J, with 8 bases in the middle. There are 12 residues in the CDR3. CDR3 in DNA: TGTGCCACCAGGACGGGGTACACTGAAGCTTTCTTT. Protein product: CATRTGYTEAFF.

The chain joins TRBV27 to TRBJ2-7; 7 nucleotides align to TRBD2. V lost 6 bases, J lost 7 bases, and 3 bases stayed unmatched. The germline V gene has CDR1 MNHEY and CDR2 SMNVEV (reference sequence). The CDR3 is made up of 11 amino acids. DNA of the CDR3: TGTGCCAGCAGGGGGAGGGAGGAGCAGTACTTC. It encodes CASRGREEQYF.